The next 19 T cell receptor beta chains were all read from a single sample in a study of T-cell reconstitution after alpha-beta-depleted transplantation in children. Molecular barcoding with unique molecular identifiers was used for the TCRbeta library. One entry per CDR3 protein, called by TCRdb with MiXCR from the PCR reads. The top ten hold less than 15% of the sample, which has 150,000 to 200,000 distinct CDR3 sequences, 11% seen once. The sample here was PBMCs, taken before TCRalphabeta/CD19-depleted stem cell transplant. These receptors were obtained from a boy aged 2-15 years with acute myeloid leukemia, due to receive a stem cell transplant.

Comment on this clonotype: Being one base from a much bigger clone, this may be a read error. The chain carries TRBV6-5 and TRBJ2-3, with D perhaps being TRBD1 or TRBD2 (5 bases each). This CDR3 region has 17 residues. Germline CDR1 MNHEY, CDR2 SVGAGI. CDR3 loop: CTSSYSRDARRTDTQYF. The CDR3 nucleotides are TGTACCAGCAGTTACTCTCGGGACGCACGCCGCACAGATACGCAGTATTTT.

In its sample, this clonotype was seen many times. This CDR3 is CASSLAQGVGAFF. DNA of the CDR3: TGCGCCAGCAGCTTGGCTCAGGGGGTCGGAGCTTTCTTT. V gene TRBV5-1 combines with J gene TRBJ1-1, with 7 bases identical to TRBD1. Trimming took 0 bases from V and 10 from J; bases not matched to a gene: 6. CDR1 SGHRS and CDR2 YFSETQ come from the germline V gene. This CDR3 is 13 amino acids long.

This clonotype was seen many times. The chain is built from TRBV5-1 and TRBJ2-5, with D perhaps TRBD1 (6 bases). Germline loops: CDR1 SGHRS, CDR2 YFSETQ. Trimming took off 2 bases at V and 4 bases at J, with 9 bases between the two ends. The CDR3 totals 13 residues. Written as DNA, the CDR3 is TGCGCCAGCAGCTTTACAGGGCTAGAGACCCAGTACTTC. Protein product: CASSFTGLETQYF. Full variable domain (outside the CDR3, taken from reference TRBV5-1 and TRBJ2-5): KAGVTQTPRYLIKTRGQQVTLSCSPISGHRSVSWYQQTPGQGLQFLFEYFSETQRNKGNFPGRFSGRQFSNSRSEMNVSTLELGDSALYLCASSFTGLETQYFGPGTRLLVL.

At least ten counts were recorded for this clonotype. The V gene is TRBV11-1, the J gene TRBJ2-6, with D uncertain. From germline, CDR1 is SGHAT and CDR2 FQDESV (reference sequence). Trimming removed 4 bases at V and 3 bases at J, with 10 bases between. There are 15 residues in the CDR3. The CDR3 spells CASSYAKGGANVLTF. The CDR3, as DNA: TGTGCCAGCAGCTACGCCAAAGGTGGGGCCAACGTCCTGACTTTC.

This clonotype occurred many times. CDR3 sequence reads: CSATGTANEKLFF. The CDR3 DNA reads as TGCAGTGCTACCGGGACAGCTAATGAAAAACTGTTTTTT. The chain recombines TRBV20-1 with TRBJ1-4, with 7 positions matching TRBD1. The ends lost 4 bases at V and 3 bases at J; junction bases unmatched: 2. This CDR3 is 13 amino acids long. CDR1 DFQATT and CDR2 SNEGSKA come from the germline V gene (reference sequence).

This clonotype has ten or more counts. The CDR3 DNA follows: TGTGCCAGCAGCTTAAGTGGCGGTGTGGTGGGGCAGTACTTC. Amino acids: CASSLSGGVVGQYF. V usage is TRBV7-8 and J usage is TRBJ2-7; unclear D gene. The CDR3 is 14 residues long. Germline CDR1 SGHVS, CDR2 FQNEAQ. V dropped 2 bases and J dropped 9 bases, with 17 bases sitting between them.

There are many counts of this clonotype. The V and J genes are TRBV2 and TRBJ1-2; D uncertain. V was trimmed by 2 bases and J by 1 base, leaving 17 bases between them. The CDR3 is made up of 17 amino acids. Germline V gene lookup returns CDR1 SNHLY and CDR2 FYNNEI. The chain's CDR3 is CASSENLRALGNYGYTF. The CDR3 region has the DNA TGTGCCAGCAGTGAAAACCTGCGGGCGCTTGGTAACTATGGCTACACCTTC.

This clonotype occurred a few times. Here the CDR3 reads CATSRDAGLETQYF. CDR3 DNA: TGTGCCACCAGCAGAGATGCAGGGCTAGAGACCCAGTACTTC. The J gene is TRBJ2-5, the V gene TRBV15; D perhaps matches TRBD1 (5 bases). Per the germline V gene, CDR1 is LNHNV and CDR2 is YYDKDF (reference sequence). This CDR3 comprises 14 residues. V was shortened by 0 bases and J by 4 bases, with 9 bases between the two germline ends.

This clonotype was detected many times. The J gene is TRBJ2-5, the V gene TRBV3-1; 7 nucleotides align to TRBD2. Germline V CDR1 and CDR2: LGHDT, YNNKEL (reference sequence). The CDR3 runs to 15 residues. V gave up 1 base and J gave up 0 bases; unmatched junction bases: 2. CDR3 sequence reads: CASSQAGGNQETQYF. For the CDR3, the DNA is TGTGCCAGCAGCCAAGCGGGGGGAAACCAAGAGACCCAGTACTTC.

This clonotype has a handful of counts. The rearrangement links TRBV12-3 or TRBV12-4 to TRBJ2-1; D is uncertain. The CDR3 is made up of 14 amino acids. Between the trimmed V and J ends, which lost 4 bases and 4 bases, there was a span of 11 bases. In DNA form, the CDR3 reads TGTGCCAGCAGTTCAGCCCCCGGTTACAATGAGCAGTTCTTC. Protein sequence: CASSSAPGYNEQFF.

Details on this clonotype: One base away lies a much larger clone, so this may be a sequencing read error. The chain is built from TRBV20-1 and TRBJ2-1; unclear D gene. This CDR3 has 16 amino acids. CDR1 is DFQATT and CDR2 is SNEGSKA in the germline V gene (reference sequence). The CDR3 region is CCARAPWTSRPNEQFF. In DNA form, the CDR3 reads TGCTGTGCTAGAGCCCCCTGGACCAGTCGTCCCAATGAGCAGTTCTTC.

This clonotype appeared many times. The V gene is TRBV6-1, the J gene TRBJ2-2; 9 nucleotides line up with TRBD2. The CDR3 totals 15 residues. The germline CDR1 and CDR2 sequences are MNHNS and SASEGT. V gave up 8 bases and J gave up 4 bases; unmatched junction bases: 8. The CDR3, as DNA: TGTGCCAGCCAGACCCTAGCGGGGTTCACCGGGGAGCTGTTTTTT. This gives the protein CASQTLAGFTGELFF.

This clonotype was observed many times. This chain uses TRBV5-1 with TRBJ2-3; 7 bases agree with TRBD2. V was pared by 3 bases and J by 6 bases, with 16 bases of the junction left unmatched. Germline values: CDR1 SGHRS, CDR2 YFSETQ. The CDR3 extends over 17 amino acids. CDR3 amino acids: CASSSFISGQGDDTQYF. Here the CDR3 DNA reads TGCGCCAGCAGCTCGTTCATTAGCGGGCAAGGCGACGATACGCAGTATTTT.

This clonotype was counted a few times. The CDR3: CAVRRGNEQFF. Here the CDR3 DNA reads TGTGCCGTACGCCGAGGCAATGAGCAGTTCTTC. This chain joins TRBV30 and TRBJ2-1; D gene uncertain. V lost 8 bases and J lost 6, with 11 bases in between. The CDR3 sequence is 11 residues long. In germline, CDR1 is GTSNPN, CDR2 SVGIG (reference sequence).

This clonotype showed up many times. The chain carries TRBV6-5 and TRBJ2-7; D might be TRBD2 (5 bases). The CDR3 totals 11 residues. Germline V lookup: CDR1 MNHEY, CDR2 SVGAGI. The CDR3 is CAVGISYEQYF. Here the CDR3 DNA reads TGTGCGGTCGGGATTTCCTACGAGCAGTACTTC.

This clonotype was observed at least ten times. V and J are TRBV6-1 and TRBJ2-1, with D maybe TRBD2 (6 bases). CDR1 is MNHNS and CDR2 is SASEGT in the germline V gene. This CDR3 is built from 14 residues. Trimming left V 8 bases short and J 1 base short, with 12 bases between. Here the CDR3 reads CASRDGGSYNEQFF. CDR3 DNA sequence: TGTGCCAGCCGGGACGGGGGATCCTACAATGAGCAGTTCTTC.

The table lists this clonotype with a few counts. This rearrangement joins TRBV11-2 to TRBJ2-1, with a possible D match to TRBD2 (6 bases). With 6 bases removed from V and 0 bases from J, the gap between germline ends came to 18 bases. The CDR3 covers 17 residues. Germline V gives CDR1 SGHAT, CDR2 FQNNGV. CDR3 in DNA: TGTGCCAGCAGTCCAAGCGGGCCCTCCGCCTCCTACAATGAGCAGTTCTTC. It encodes CASSPSGPSASYNEQFF.

This clonotype was detected ten times or more. The chain uses TRBV6-1 and TRBJ2-2; D unclear. The V gene's germline CDR1 is MNHNS and CDR2 SASEGT. The CDR3 has 15 residues. Trimming removed 2 bases at V and 1 base at J, with 8 bases between. The CDR3 sequence: CASSESAGNTGELFF. In DNA, the CDR3 is TGTGCCAGCAGTGAATCGGCAGGGAACACCGGGGAGCTGTTTTTT.

In its sample, this clonotype was seen many times. This chain joins TRBV20-1 and TRBJ2-7, with 9 bases matching TRBD1. There are 13 residues in the CDR3. Germline V gives CDR1 DFQATT, CDR2 SNEGSKA (reference sequence). The CDR3 region is CSEQRQGVYEQYF. In nucleotides, the CDR3 is TGCAGCGAACAAAGACAGGGGGTCTACGAGCAGTACTTC.